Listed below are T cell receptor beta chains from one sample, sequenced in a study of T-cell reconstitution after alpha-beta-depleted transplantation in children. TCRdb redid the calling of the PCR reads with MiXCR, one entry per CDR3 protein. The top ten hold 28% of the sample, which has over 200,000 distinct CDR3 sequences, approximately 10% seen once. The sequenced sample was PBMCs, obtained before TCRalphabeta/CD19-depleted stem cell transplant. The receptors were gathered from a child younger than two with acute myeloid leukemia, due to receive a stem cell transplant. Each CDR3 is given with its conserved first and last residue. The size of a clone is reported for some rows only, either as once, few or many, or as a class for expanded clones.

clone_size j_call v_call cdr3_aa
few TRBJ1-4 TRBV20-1 CSACPAGTGKLFF
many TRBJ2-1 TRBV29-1 CSASGGYNEQFF
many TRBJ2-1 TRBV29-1 CSVGGDVSYNEQFF
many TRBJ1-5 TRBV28 CASSFPGPTNQPQHF
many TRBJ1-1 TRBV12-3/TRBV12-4 CASSWTVGGTEAFF
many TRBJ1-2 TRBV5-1 CASSPGRRNLNYGYTF
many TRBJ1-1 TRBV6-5 CASSPGRARGEAFF
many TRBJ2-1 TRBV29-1 CSVANSGRNEQFF
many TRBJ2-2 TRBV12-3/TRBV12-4 CASSPRTALRELFF
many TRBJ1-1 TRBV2 CASSEARQGAPEAFF
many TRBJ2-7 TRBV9 CASSVGRGRYEQYF
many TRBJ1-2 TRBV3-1 CASSQGDSSYTF
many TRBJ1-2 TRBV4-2 CASSQARGGGNYGYTF
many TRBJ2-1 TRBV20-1 CSARGPFRQGYNEQFF
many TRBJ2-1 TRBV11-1 CASTKSPGLAGGRNEQFF
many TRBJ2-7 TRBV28 CASSLTGGVEQYF
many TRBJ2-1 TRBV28 CATSPGGYYNEQFF
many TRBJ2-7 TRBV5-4 CASSSPGLALCLFYEQYF
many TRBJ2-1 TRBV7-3 CASSPRLAFSSYNEQFF
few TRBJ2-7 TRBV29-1 CSVVLDRGPHEQYF
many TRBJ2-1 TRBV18 CASSPPRVSSYNEQFF
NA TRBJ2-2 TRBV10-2 CASSENRVVTGELFF
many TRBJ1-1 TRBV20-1 CSARDSTGINTEAFF
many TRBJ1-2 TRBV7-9 CASSLGDYIKGYTF
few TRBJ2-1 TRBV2 CASGGQAGVQFF
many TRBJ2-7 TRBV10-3 CAINRLAGSPYEQYF